This T cell receptor beta chain is from a study of CD8 T cells in Susac syndrome. The study's findings and limits: The study recognized that the number of individuals in its TCR sequencing and HLA analysis was relatively small.

Relapsing-remitting disease, either stable or active, was present in the multiple sclerosis controls, who were treatment-naive patients. TEMRA cells were FACS-enriched, unlike CD8+ and CD4+ T cells, which were negatively isolated. This clonotype was found once. The target antigen is unknown. The RNA, roughly 0.5 to 1 ug, was put through reverse transcription using random hexamers. With immunoSEQ multiplex PCR, TCR beta CDR3 was amplified across 54 Vbeta and 13 Jbeta. TCRdb re-analysed the immunoSEQ multiplex PCR reads in MiXCR, keeping a single row per CDR3 protein. The data show some 140,000 distinct CDR3 sequences, around 80% seen once. This clonotype was sampled from a human donor with multiple sclerosis. Sequenced material: CD8+ T cells from PBMCs.

CDR3 in DNA: TGTGCCAGCAGCTTTCGGACAGCAAACATTCAGTACTTC. This translates into CASSFRTANIQYF. V usage is TRBV11-2 and J usage is TRBJ2-4, with D possibly TRBD1 on 6 matching bases. The CDR3 runs to 13 residues. Trimming left V 3 bases short and J 6 bases short, with 9 bases between. Germline V gives CDR1 SGHAT, CDR2 FQNNGV. Complete variable domain (other parts from reference TRBV11-2 and TRBJ2-4): EAGVAQSPRYKIIEKRQSVAFWCNPISGHATLYWYQQILGQGPKLLIQFQNNGVVDDSQLPKDRFSAERLKGVDSTLKIQPAKLEDSAVYLCASSFRTANIQYFGAGTRLSVL.